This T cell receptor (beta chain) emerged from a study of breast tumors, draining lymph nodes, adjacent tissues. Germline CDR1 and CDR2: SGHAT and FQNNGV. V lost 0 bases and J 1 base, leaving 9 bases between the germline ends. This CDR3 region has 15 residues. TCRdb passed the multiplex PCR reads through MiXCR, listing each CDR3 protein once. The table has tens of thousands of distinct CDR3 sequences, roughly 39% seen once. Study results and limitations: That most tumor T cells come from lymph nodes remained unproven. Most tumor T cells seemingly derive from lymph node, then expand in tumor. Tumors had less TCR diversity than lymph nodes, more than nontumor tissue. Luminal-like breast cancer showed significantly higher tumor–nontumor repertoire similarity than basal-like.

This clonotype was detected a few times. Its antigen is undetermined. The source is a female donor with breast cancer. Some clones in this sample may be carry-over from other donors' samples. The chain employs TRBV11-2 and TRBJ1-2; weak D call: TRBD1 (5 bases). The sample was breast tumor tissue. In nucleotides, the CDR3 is TGTGCCAGCAGCTTAGAGGCAGGGTTTAACTATGGCTACACCTTC. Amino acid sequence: CASSLEAGFNYGYTF.